Described below is a single TCR beta chain sequence and its context. No antigen is known for it. PCR primers comprised 60 Vbeta and 13 Jbeta primers. Some clones are missing from TCRdb's copy, which holds only in-frame ones; the method was immunoSEQ multiplex PCR. This sample has about 190,000 clones, with around 90% found just once. Germline CDR1 reads SEHNR; CDR2 reads FQNEAQ (reference sequence). The CDR3 is made up of 17 amino acids. Trimming cost V 2 bases and J 5 bases, with 18 bases left between them. The entry originates in a study of cytomegalovirus exposure and HLA in healthy donors. The overall study: Unique TCR beta sequences numbering fewer than 130 million came from 150 million to 200 million T cells in an earlier analysis. General study findings and limits: A later analysis found TCR association rates differed by HLA locus, highest for DRB1 and lowest for HLA-C. Investigators reported approximately 170 TCR beta chains as tied to cytomegalovirus. At a 0.05 false discovery rate, a later analysis found some 17,000 TCR beta sequences to be associated with HLA alleles.

The J gene is TRBJ2-2, the V gene TRBV7-9; D is ambiguous. The sequence was collected from a woman between 18 and 29 years old in good health and CMV-seronegative. Material: PBMCs. CDR3 nucleotides: TGTGCCAGCAGCTTATCTCCTGTAGCCCCTTGGACCGGGGAGCTGTTTTTT. It yields the protein CASSLSPVAPWTGELFF.